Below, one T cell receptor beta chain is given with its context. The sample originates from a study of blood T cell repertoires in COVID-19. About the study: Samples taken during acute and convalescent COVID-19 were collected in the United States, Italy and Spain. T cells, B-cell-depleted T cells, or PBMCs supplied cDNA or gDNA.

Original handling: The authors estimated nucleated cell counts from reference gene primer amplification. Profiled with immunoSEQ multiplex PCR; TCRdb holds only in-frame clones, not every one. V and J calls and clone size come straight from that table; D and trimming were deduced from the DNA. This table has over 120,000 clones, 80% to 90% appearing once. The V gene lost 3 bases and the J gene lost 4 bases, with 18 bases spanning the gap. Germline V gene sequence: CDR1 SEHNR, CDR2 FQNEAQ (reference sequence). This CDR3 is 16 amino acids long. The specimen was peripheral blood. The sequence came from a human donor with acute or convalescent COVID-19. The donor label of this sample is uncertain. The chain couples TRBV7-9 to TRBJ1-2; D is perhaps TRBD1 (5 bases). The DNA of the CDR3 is TGTGCCAGCAGCTTGGCTGGGGCAGAGGTAATCTATGGCTACACCTTC. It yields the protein CASSLAGAEVIYGYTF. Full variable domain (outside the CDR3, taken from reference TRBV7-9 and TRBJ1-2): DTGVSQNPRHKITKRGQNVTFRCDPISEHNRLYWYRQTLGQGPEFLTYFQNEAQLEKSRLLSDRFSAERPKGSFSTLEIQRTEQGDSAMYLCASSLAGAEVIYGYTFGSGTRLTVV.